This TCR beta chain appears in the sequencing data of a study of cytomegalovirus exposure and HLA in healthy donors. Study details: Among the 350 to 400 donors who were genotyped, over 70% fell in the genetic ancestry cluster that is associated with self-reported Caucasian donors. Study-wide results and caveats: Immune exposure data for these donors was limited to CMV serostatus. The investigators catalogued 150 or so TCR beta chains as cytomegalovirus-associated.

Trimming stripped 4 bases from V and 2 bases from J, with 12 bases between. Germline lookup yields CDR1 SGHAT and CDR2 FQNNGV. CDR3 size: 14 residues. PCR employed 60 Vbeta and 13 Jbeta primers. In the original workflow: Later reanalysis found around 74 million unique TCR beta chains, around 11 million of them shared. Assay: immunoSEQ multiplex PCR; the TCRdb copy retains only in-frame clones and omits some. Clonal size and the V and J genes are those of that table, whereas D and trimming came from the DNA. Among 150,000 to 200,000 clones listed, under 80% were seen once. About this clone itself: What it binds is unknown. The same CDR3 also results from other DNA sequences found in this sample.

The receptor was derived from a man aged 35-49 years in good health and CMV-seronegative. This chain joins TRBV11-2 and TRBJ2-7, with D perhaps matching TRBD1 (6 bases). Sequencing was carried out using PBMCs. DNA of the CDR3: TGTGCCAGCAGCTATGGACAGCGAGCCTACGAGCAGTACTTC. Translation: CASSYGQRAYEQYF. Complete variable domain (other parts from reference TRBV11-2 and TRBJ2-7): EAGVAQSPRYKIIEKRQSVAFWCNPISGHATLYWYQQILGQGPKLLIQFQNNGVVDDSQLPKDRFSAERLKGVDSTLKIQPAKLEDSAVYLCASSYGQRAYEQYFGPGTRLTVT.